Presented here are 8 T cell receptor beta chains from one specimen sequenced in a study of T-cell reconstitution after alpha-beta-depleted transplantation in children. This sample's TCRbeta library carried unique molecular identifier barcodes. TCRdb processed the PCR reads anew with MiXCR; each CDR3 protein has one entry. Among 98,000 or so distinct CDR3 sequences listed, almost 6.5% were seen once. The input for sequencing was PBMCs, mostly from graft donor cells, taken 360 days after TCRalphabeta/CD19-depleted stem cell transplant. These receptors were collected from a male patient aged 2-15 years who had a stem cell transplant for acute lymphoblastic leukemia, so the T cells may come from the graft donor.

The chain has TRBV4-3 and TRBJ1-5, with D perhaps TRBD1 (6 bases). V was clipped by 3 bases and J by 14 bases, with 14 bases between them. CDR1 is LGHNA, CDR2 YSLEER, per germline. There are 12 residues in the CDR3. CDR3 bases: TGCGCCAGCAGCCAGTGGGGAGGGGACAAGCATTTT. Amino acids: CASSQWGGDKHF.

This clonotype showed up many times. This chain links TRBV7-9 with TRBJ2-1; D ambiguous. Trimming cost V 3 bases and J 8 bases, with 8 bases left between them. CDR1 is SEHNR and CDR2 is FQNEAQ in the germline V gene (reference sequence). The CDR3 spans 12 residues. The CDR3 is CASSLKRHEQFF. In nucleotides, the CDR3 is TGTGCCAGCAGCTTGAAGAGACATGAGCAGTTCTTC.

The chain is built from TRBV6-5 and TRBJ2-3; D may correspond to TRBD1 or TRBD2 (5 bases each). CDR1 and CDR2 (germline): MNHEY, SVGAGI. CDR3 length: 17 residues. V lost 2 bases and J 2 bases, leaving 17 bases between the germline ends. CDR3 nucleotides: TGTGCCAGCAGTTACCCAGTCAGGGCAGGGACCACAGATACGCAGTATTTT. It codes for CASSYPVRAGTTDTQYF.

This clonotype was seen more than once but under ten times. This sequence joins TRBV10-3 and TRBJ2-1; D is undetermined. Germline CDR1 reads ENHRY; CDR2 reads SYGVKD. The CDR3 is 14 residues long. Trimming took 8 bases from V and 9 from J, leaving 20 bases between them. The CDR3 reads CAIAEGQAATEQFF. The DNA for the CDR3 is TGTGCCATCGCTGAAGGGCAGGCTGCAACTGAGCAGTTCTTC.

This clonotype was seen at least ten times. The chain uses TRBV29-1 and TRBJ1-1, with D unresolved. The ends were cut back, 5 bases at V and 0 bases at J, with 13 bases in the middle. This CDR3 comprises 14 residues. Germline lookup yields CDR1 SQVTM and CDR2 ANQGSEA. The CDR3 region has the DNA TGCAGCGTTCATCGACCCGCCCTGAACACTGAAGCTTTCTTT. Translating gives CSVHRPALNTEAFF.

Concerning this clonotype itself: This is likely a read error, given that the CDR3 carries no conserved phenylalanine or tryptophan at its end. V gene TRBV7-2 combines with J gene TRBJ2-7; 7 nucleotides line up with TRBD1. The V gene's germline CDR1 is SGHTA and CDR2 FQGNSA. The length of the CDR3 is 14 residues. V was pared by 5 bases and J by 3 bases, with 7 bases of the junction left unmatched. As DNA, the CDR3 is TGTGCCAGCAGCCGTTTGGGGACAGTCTACGAGCAGTACCTC. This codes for CASSRLGTVYEQYL.

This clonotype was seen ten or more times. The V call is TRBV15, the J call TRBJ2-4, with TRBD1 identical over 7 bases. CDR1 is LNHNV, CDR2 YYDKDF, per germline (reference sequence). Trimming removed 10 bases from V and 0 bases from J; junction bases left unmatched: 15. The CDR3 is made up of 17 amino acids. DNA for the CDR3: TGTGCCAATAGGACAGGAAAATCGCCTCTAGCCAAAAACATTCAGTACTTC. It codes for CANRTGKSPLAKNIQYF.

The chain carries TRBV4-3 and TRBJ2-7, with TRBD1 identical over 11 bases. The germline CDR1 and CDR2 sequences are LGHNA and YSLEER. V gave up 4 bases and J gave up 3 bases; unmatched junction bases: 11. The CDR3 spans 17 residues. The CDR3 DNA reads TGCGCCAGCAGCCTTGGGGGCTCGGGACAGGGGGTCTACGAGCAGTACTTC. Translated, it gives CASSLGGSGQGVYEQYF.